This T cell receptor (beta chain) was sequenced for a study of cytomegalovirus exposure and HLA in healthy donors. The donors were in the approximately 130-subject validation cohort, distinct from the 666-subject first cohort. Notes on this clone: Antigen specificity is unknown.

Overall study results and limits: There were a few CMV-associated chains whose specificity for CMV antigens was confirmed in vitro. Reportedly, diagnosis of cytomegalovirus status by the classifier showed high specificity and sensitivity.

Sequencing used immunoSEQ multiplex PCR; TCRdb keeps in-frame clones, though not all of them. The sample contains fewer than 150,000 clones, approximately 88% of which appear only once. Trimming stripped 5 bases from V and 4 bases from J, with 9 bases between. This CDR3 is 13 amino acids long. CDR1 is KGHSH and CDR2 is LQKENI in the germline V gene. This clonotype was sampled from a man between 18 and 35 years old in good health and CMV-seronegative. J is TRBJ2-1 and V is TRBV18; D is perhaps TRBD1 (6 bases). The source material was PBMCs. Written as DNA, the CDR3 is TGTGCCAGCTCAGGTCAGGGGTACAATGAGCAGTTCTTC. Translated, it gives CASSGQGYNEQFF.